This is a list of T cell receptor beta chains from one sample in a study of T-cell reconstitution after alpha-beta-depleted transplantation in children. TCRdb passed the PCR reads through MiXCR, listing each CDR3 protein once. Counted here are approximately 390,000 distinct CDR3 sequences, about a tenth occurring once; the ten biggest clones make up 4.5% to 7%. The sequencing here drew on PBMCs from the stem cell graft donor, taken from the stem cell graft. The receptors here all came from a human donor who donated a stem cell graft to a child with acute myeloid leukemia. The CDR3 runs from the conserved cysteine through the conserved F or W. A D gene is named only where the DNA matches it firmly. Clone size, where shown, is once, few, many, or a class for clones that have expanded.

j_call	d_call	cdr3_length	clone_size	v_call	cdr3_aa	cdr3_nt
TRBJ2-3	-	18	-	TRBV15	CATSRDESAGRRTDTQYF	TGTGCCACCAGCAGAGATGAGTCGGCGGGGAGGCGCACAGATACGCAGTATTTT
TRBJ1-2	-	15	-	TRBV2	CASRVLSGLGYGYTF	TGTGCCAGCAGGGTTTTGTCAGGGCTCGGCTATGGCTACACCTTC
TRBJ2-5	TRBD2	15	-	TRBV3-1	CASTQPGTSGGPGYF	TGTGCCTCCACCCAACCCGGGACTAGCGGGGGCCCGGGATACTTC
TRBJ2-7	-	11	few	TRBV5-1	CASSEGTPQYF	TGCGCCAGCAGCGAGGGAACCCCGCAGTACTTC
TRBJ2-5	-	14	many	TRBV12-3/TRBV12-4	CASSFGRYQETQYF	TGTGCCAGCAGTTTCGGGCGGTACCAAGAGACCCAGTACTTC
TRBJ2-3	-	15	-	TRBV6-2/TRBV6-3	CASSPSGPGSDTQYF	TGTGCCAGCAGTCCCAGCGGTCCGGGCTCGGATACGCAGTATTTT
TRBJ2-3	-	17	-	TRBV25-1	CASSEEQTVKGTDTQYF	TGTGCCAGCAGTGAGGAGCAGACAGTAAAGGGCACAGATACGCAGTATTTT
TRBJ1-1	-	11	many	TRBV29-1	CSVTGLTEAFF	TGCAGCGTGACCGGGCTCACTGAAGCTTTCTTT
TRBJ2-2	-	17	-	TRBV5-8	CASSLPGSGVNTGELFF	TGTGCCAGCAGCTTGCCAGGTTCGGGAGTAAACACCGGGGAGCTGTTTTTT
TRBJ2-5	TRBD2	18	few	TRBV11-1	CASSPRLAGAGNQETQYF	TGTGCCAGCAGCCCCCGACTAGCGGGGGCGGGGAATCAAGAGACCCAGTACTTC
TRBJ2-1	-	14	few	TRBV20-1	CSAKAPSSYNEQFF	TGCAGTGCTAAAGCTCCGAGCTCCTACAATGAGCAGTTCTTC
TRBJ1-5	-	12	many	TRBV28	CASCLQDQPQHF	TGTGCCAGCTGCCTCCAAGATCAGCCCCAGCATTTT
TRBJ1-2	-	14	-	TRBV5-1	CASSFGQPIYGYTF	TGCGCCAGCAGCTTCGGCCAGCCGATCTATGGCTACACCTTC
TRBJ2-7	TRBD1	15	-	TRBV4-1	CASSQGQGVSYEQYF	TGCGCCAGCAGCCAAGGACAGGGGGTCTCCTACGAGCAGTACTTC
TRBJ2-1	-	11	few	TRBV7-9	CASSAQTEQFF	TGTGCCAGCAGCGCCCAAACTGAGCAGTTCTTC
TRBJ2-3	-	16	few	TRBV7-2	CATSKNTLGSADTQYF	TGTGCCACCTCAAAAAACACCCTTGGGAGCGCAGATACGCAGTATTTT
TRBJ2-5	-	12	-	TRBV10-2	CASSAGGETQYF	TGCGCCAGCAGTGCTGGGGGAGAGACCCAGTACTTC
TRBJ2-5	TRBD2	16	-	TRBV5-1	CASSLAGGSRRETQYF	TGCGCCAGCAGCTTGGCGGGCGGGAGCAGACGAGAGACCCAGTACTTC
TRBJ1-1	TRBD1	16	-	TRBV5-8	CASSRTTGMRDTEAFF	TGTGCCAGCAGCCGAACGACAGGGATGAGAGACACTGAAGCTTTCTTT
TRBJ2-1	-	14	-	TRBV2	CASTQVSQYNEQFF	TGTGCCAGCACTCAAGTAAGTCAGTACAATGAGCAGTTCTTC
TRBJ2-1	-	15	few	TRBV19	CASSTGHRSYNEQFF	TGTGCCAGTAGTACGGGACACCGATCCTACAATGAGCAGTTCTTC
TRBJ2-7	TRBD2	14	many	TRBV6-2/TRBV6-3	CASTGLAGVHEQYF	TGTGCCAGCACCGGACTAGCGGGAGTCCACGAGCAGTACTTC
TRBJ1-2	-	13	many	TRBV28	CASSFTDRLSYTF	TGTGCCAGCAGTTTTACAGACAGGCTAAGCTACACCTTC